Described below is a single T cell receptor (beta chain) sequence and its context. The sample is drawn from a study of cytomegalovirus exposure and HLA in healthy donors. In germline, CDR1 is MGHRA, CDR2 YSYEKL. This CDR3 has 14 residues. V was pared by 0 bases and J by 1 base, with 6 bases between. The study ran its PCR with 60 Vbeta and 13 Jbeta primers. Profiling relied on immunoSEQ multiplex PCR, and the TCRdb table lists in-frame clones only, not all of them. Listed are 70,000 or so clones; about 4.9% falls within the top ten. The rearrangement uses TRBV4-1 and TRBJ2-5; D is unresolved. This sequence was found in a man between 35 and 55 years old in good health and CMV-seronegative. The sequencing input was PBMCs. The DNA for the CDR3 is TGCGCCAGCAGCCAAGATAGAGTCCAAGAGACCCAGTACTTC. Translating it yields CASSQDRVQETQYF.